This TCR beta chain emerged from a study of cytomegalovirus exposure and HLA in healthy donors. Generated by immunoSEQ multiplex PCR, the TCRdb table keeps only in-frame clones and is missing some. The sample includes roughly 310,000 clones, 70% to 90% of them seen just once. This receptor was identified in a man aged 25-40 years in good health and CMV-seronegative. Sequenced input: PBMCs.

The CDR3 coding sequence is TGCGCCAGCAGCCGTAATACAGGGGGCGGGAATCAGCCCCAGCATTTT. This codes for CASSRNTGGGNQPQHF. The rearrangement links TRBV4-3 to TRBJ1-5, with 9 positions matching TRBD1. V shed 4 bases, J shed 4 bases, and the junction held 8 bases outside the gene matches. Germline V gene data show CDR1 as LGHNA and CDR2 as YSLEER. The CDR3 sequence is 16 residues long.